A single sample is the source of the 26 T cell receptor beta chains below, sequenced in a study of control samples from healthy donors and cancer patients. Measured with immunoSEQ multiplex PCR; TCRdb has only the in-frame clones, and not every one. The sample consists of about 95,000 clones, around 85% of them appearing once. Sequencing input: blood. Source of these receptors: a man aged 25 to 40 in good health.

The chain's CDR3 is CASSLKRTGINHNEQFF. CDR3 DNA: TGTGCCAGCTCACTAAAGCGGACAGGGATCAACCACAATGAGCAGTTCTTC. The genes are TRBV18 and TRBJ2-1; 8 bases map to TRBD1. Germline CDR1 is KGHSH and CDR2 is LQKENI. The CDR3 is 17 residues long. The ends lost 4 bases at V and 5 bases at J; junction bases unmatched: 13.

V is TRBV6-6 and J is TRBJ1-1, with a possible D match to TRBD1 (6 bases). The V end was cut by 5 bases, the J end by 4 bases, with 8 bases between. The germline V gene has CDR1 MNHNY and CDR2 SVGAGI (reference sequence). The CDR3 has 12 residues. The DNA of the CDR3 is TGTGCCAGCAGTCAGGGGAGCACTGAAGCTTTCTTT. Its translation: CASSQGSTEAFF.

This clone is a singleton in its sample. The chain has TRBV6-5 and TRBJ1-2, with 7 bases identical to TRBD1. The CDR3 length is 12 residues. Trimming cost V 6 bases and J 3 bases; bases outside gene matches: 1. Germline V gene data show CDR1 as MNHEY and CDR2 as SVGAGI. The CDR3 DNA reads TGTGCCAGCAGGGGACAGTACTATGGCTACACCTTC. Protein: CASRGQYYGYTF.

The chain combines TRBV5-6 with TRBJ1-1; D might be TRBD1 (6 bases). The CDR3 totals 13 residues. Germline values: CDR1 SGHDT, CDR2 YYEEEE. V was clipped by 1 base and J by 4 bases, with 8 bases between them. The CDR3 DNA sequence: TGTGCCAGCAGCTTGAGAGGGGGCACTGAAGCTTTCTTT. It yields the protein CASSLRGGTEAFF. The variable domain in full, completed from reference TRBV5-6 and TRBJ1-1, reads DAGVTQSPTHLIKTRGQQVTLRCSPKSGHDTVSWYQQALGQGPQFIFQYYEEEERQRGNFPDRFSGHQFPNYSSELNVNALLLGDSALYLCASSLRGGTEAFFGQGTRLTVV.

The chain combines TRBV5-6 with TRBJ2-7, with a possible D match to TRBD2 (6 bases). Germline CDR1 reads SGHDT; CDR2 reads YYEEEE. V lost 3 bases and J lost 3, with 16 bases in between. The CDR3 is 15 amino acids. The CDR3 nucleotides read TGTGCCAGCAGCTCACCGGGACTTGACAACTACGAGCAGTACTTC. Residues: CASSSPGLDNYEQYF. Supplemented by reference TRBV5-6 and TRBJ2-7, the full variable domain reads DAGVTQSPTHLIKTRGQQVTLRCSPKSGHDTVSWYQQALGQGPQFIFQYYEEEERQRGNFPDRFSGHQFPNYSSELNVNALLLGDSALYLCASSSPGLDNYEQYFGPGTRLTVT.

The V call is TRBV5-4, the J call TRBJ2-7; 8 bases map to TRBD1. J lost 3 bases, V lost 4 bases, and 6 bases had no gene match. Germline V gene lookup returns CDR1 SGHNT and CDR2 YYREEE (reference sequence). The length of the CDR3 is 14 residues. CDR3 nucleotide sequence: TGTGCCAGCAGCCCCTCACAGGGGGTCTACGAGCAGTACTTC. This codes for CASSPSQGVYEQYF.

V gene TRBV5-1 combines with J gene TRBJ2-7; D is perhaps TRBD1 (6 bases). Trimming took off 0 bases at V and 3 bases at J, with 10 bases between the two ends. Germline CDR1 reads SGHRS; CDR2 reads YFSETQ. The length of the CDR3 is 14 residues. CDR3 nucleotides: TGCGCCAGCAGCTTGGTAGGGGGAATCTACGAGCAGTACTTC. Protein product: CASSLVGGIYEQYF.

This chain uses TRBV15 with TRBJ1-4; no definite D call. The CDR3 has 14 amino acids. CDR1 is LNHNV and CDR2 is YYDKDF in the germline V gene (reference sequence). The V and J ends lost 7 bases and 4 bases respectively, with 13 bases between them. This CDR3 reads CATKGRANNEKLFF. The CDR3 DNA sequence: TGTGCCACCAAGGGAAGGGCAAATAATGAAAAACTGTTTTTT.

This chain uses TRBV10-3 with TRBJ2-1, with TRBD2 matching 8 bases. Germline values: CDR1 ENHRY, CDR2 SYGVKD. The CDR3 covers 13 residues. For the CDR3, the DNA is TGTGCTACCCAGCAACGGGGGGGCTATGAGCAGTTCTTC. Residues: CATQQRGGYEQFF.

This chain links TRBV6-6 with TRBJ1-1; tentative D call: TRBD1 (6 bases). Germline values: CDR1 MNHNY, CDR2 SVGAGI (reference sequence). The CDR3 has 16 residues. Trimming took 6 bases from V and 4 from J, leaving 21 bases between them. CDR3 bases: TGTGCCAGCAGGCTCCCAGGGGAGATTCTATCCACTGAAGCTTTCTTT. Translated: CASRLPGEILSTEAFF.

Written as DNA, the CDR3 is TGTGCCAGCAGGAACGGAGCGGAGGGGAACACTGAAGCTTTCTTT. Protein sequence: CASRNGAEGNTEAFF. This chain uses TRBV6-5 with TRBJ1-1, with no clear D. The germline CDR1 and CDR2 sequences are MNHEY and SVGAGI. The V end was cut by 6 bases, the J end by 1 base, with 15 bases between. The CDR3 has 15 residues.

The chain uses TRBV5-6 and TRBJ1-6; maybe TRBD1 (5 bases). The germline CDR1 and CDR2 sequences are SGHDT and YYEEEE. The CDR3 totals 15 residues. The V and J ends lost 4 bases and 1 base respectively, with 9 bases between them. The CDR3 region has the DNA TGTGCCAGCAGCCCCAGGGTTTCCTATAATTCACCCCTCCACTTT. Translated, it gives CASSPRVSYNSPLHF. The full variable domain, with the rest looked up from reference TRBV5-6 and TRBJ1-6, is DAGVTQSPTHLIKTRGQQVTLRCSPKSGHDTVSWYQQALGQGPQFIFQYYEEEERQRGNFPDRFSGHQFPNYSSELNVNALLLGDSALYLCASSPRVSYNSPLHFGNGTRLTVT.

The chain links TRBV7-2 to TRBJ2-7; tentative D call: TRBD1 (6 bases). V was cut by 3 bases and J by 4 bases, with 16 bases left in between. The CDR3 covers 15 residues. The V gene's germline CDR1 is SGHTA and CDR2 FQGNSA. The CDR3: CASSFRGLLLYEQYF. CDR3 nucleotide sequence: TGTGCCAGCAGCTTCAGGGGTCTCCTTCTTTACGAGCAGTACTTC. Using reference TRBV7-2 and TRBJ2-7 for the parts outside the CDR3, the full variable domain is GAGVSQSPSNKVTEKGKDVELRCDPISGHTALYWYRQSLGQGLEFLIYFQGNSAPDKSGLPSDRFSAERTGGSVSTLTIQRTQQEDSAVYLCASSFRGLLLYEQYFGPGTRLTVT.

The chain uses TRBV29-1 and TRBJ1-2; D may be TRBD1 (6 bases). With 6 bases removed from V and 4 bases from J, the gap between germline ends came to 15 bases. The CDR3 covers 13 residues. Germline V gives CDR1 SQVTM, CDR2 ANQGSEA. CDR3 DNA sequence: TGCAGCGTAGGGTTGGACAGTGGCTATGGCTACACCTTC. Protein sequence: CSVGLDSGYGYTF.

The rearrangement uses TRBV5-6 and TRBJ2-3; a possible D gene is TRBD1 (5 bases). V was shortened by 3 bases and J by 2 bases, with 10 bases between the two germline ends. The germline V gene has CDR1 SGHDT and CDR2 YYEEEE. The CDR3 spans 14 residues. CDR3 in DNA: TGTGCCAGCAGCTCCCGACAGACCACAGATACGCAGTATTTT. Its protein is CASSSRQTTDTQYF.

The V and J genes are TRBV7-9 and TRBJ1-1; D may be TRBD1 (5 bases). V lost 1 base and J lost 0, with 9 bases in between. The CDR3 length is 15 residues. Germline V gene data show CDR1 as SEHNR and CDR2 as FQNEAQ (reference sequence). Written as DNA, the CDR3 is TGTGCCAGCAGCTTAGATCAGGGACTGAACACTGAAGCTTTCTTT. This translates into CASSLDQGLNTEAFF.

This clone was seen a few times. Distinct nucleotide sequences in the sample also encode this CDR3. The chain carries TRBV7-3 and TRBJ2-1, with 9 bases lining up with TRBD2. Germline V gene data show CDR1 as SGHTA and CDR2 as FQGTGA. This CDR3 spans 20 amino acids. V dropped 3 bases and J dropped 4; count of bases not matched to a gene: 19. The CDR3 DNA is TGTGCCAGCAGCTTGGGCCGCCGAAACGGGCGGGGGGGTGTTTACAATGAGCAGTTCTTC. This translates into CASSLGRRNGRGGVYNEQFF.

The gene calls are TRBV6-5 and TRBJ1-5; 10 bases map to TRBD1. V shed 6 bases and J 5 bases; nucleotides not matched to a gene: 7. This CDR3 is 15 amino acids long. The germline V gene has CDR1 MNHEY and CDR2 SVGAGI. The CDR3 reads CASSRDRGLDQPQHF. The CDR3 coding sequence is TGTGCCAGCAGCCGGGACAGGGGATTAGATCAGCCCCAGCATTTT.

The chain combines TRBV6-5 with TRBJ2-5; weak D call: TRBD1 (5 bases). The V and J ends lost 6 bases and 7 bases respectively, with 18 bases between them. Germline lookup yields CDR1 MNHEY and CDR2 SVGAGI. This CDR3 contains 14 residues. This chain's CDR3 is CASRALLGVGTQYF. The CDR3 DNA follows: TGTGCCAGCAGAGCCCTCCTAGGGGTTGGGACCCAGTACTTC.

The chain has TRBV6-5 and TRBJ1-2; TRBD1 is a possible D gene (5 bases). This CDR3 is 16 amino acids long. The germline V and J ends were trimmed by 4 bases and 4 bases, with 19 bases remaining between them. CDR1 and CDR2 from the germline V gene are MNHEY and SVGAGI. Here the CDR3 reads CASSSGGLQTVYGYTF. CDR3 nucleotides: TGTGCCAGCAGTTCGGGGGGACTTCAGACAGTCTATGGCTACACCTTC.

The genes are TRBV21-1 and TRBJ1-3. TRBV21-1 is an annotated pseudogene. The CDR3 is 19 residues long. The CDR3 region is CASSKASLLLYFSGNTIYF. DNA of the CDR3: TGTGCCAGCAGCAAAGCTTCACTACTCCTTTATTTCTCTGGAAACACCATATATTTT.

The chain recombines TRBV13 with TRBJ2-3, with D possibly TRBD2 on 5 matching bases. V lost 4 bases and J 1 base, leaving 9 bases between the germline ends. The CDR3 length is 14 residues. Germline values: CDR1 PRHDT, CDR2 FYEKMQ (reference sequence). DNA of the CDR3: TGTGCCAGCAGCTGGACTTCAGGCACAGATACGCAGTATTTT. It yields the protein CASSWTSGTDTQYF.

V is TRBV7-2 and J is TRBJ1-1; D ambiguous. Per the germline V gene, CDR1 is SGHTA and CDR2 is FQGNSA. The CDR3 has 15 amino acids. V was shortened by 1 base and J by 0 bases, with 9 bases between the two germline ends. The CDR3 DNA reads as TGTGCCAGCAGCTTAGTCACGGTGTTGAACACTGAAGCTTTCTTT. It encodes CASSLVTVLNTEAFF.

The chain is built from TRBV20-1 and TRBJ2-3; 8 nucleotides align to TRBD2. Germline CDR1 and CDR2: DFQATT and SNEGSKA (reference sequence). Unmatched junction bases numbered 7, after V lost 3 bases and J lost 2 bases. This CDR3 region has 15 residues. The CDR3 nucleotides are TGCAGTGCTAGTCTTGCCGGGGGGGCCACAGATACGCAGTATTTT. It encodes CSASLAGGATDTQYF.

The chain employs TRBV6-5 and TRBJ2-1; 10 bases are a match to TRBD1. Per germline, CDR1 MNHEY and CDR2 SVGAGI. CDR3 length: 15 amino acids. The V gene end was trimmed by 6 bases and the J gene end by 2 bases; junction bases not matched to a gene: 4. CDR3 sequence: CASSQDRGAYNEQFF. The CDR3 bases are TGTGCCAGCAGCCAGGACAGGGGGGCCTACAATGAGCAGTTCTTC.

This clone is categorized as medium-sized. The chain uses TRBV2 and TRBJ1-2; no clear D gene. In germline, CDR1 is SNHLY, CDR2 FYNNEI. The CDR3 extends over 14 amino acids. V lost 0 bases and J 8 bases, leaving 13 bases between the germline ends. CDR3 region: CASSEAGVLRGYTF. The CDR3 nucleotides read TGTGCCAGCAGTGAAGCCGGGGTTCTGCGCGGCTACACCTTC.